These 5 T cell receptor beta chains originate from one sample sequenced in a study of blood T cells in healthy people across ages. The use of a sample-barcoded 5' primer and a J-beta primer mix characterized a second PCR of about 7 to 12 cycles. One entry per CDR3 protein results from TCRdb running MiXCR on the 5' RACE reads. In the table there are hundreds of thousands of distinct CDR3 sequences, 25% to 30% of which are singletons. The specimen was blood. Every receptor here comes from a woman of 80 years or more in good health.

This clonotype was seen more than once but under ten times. The rearrangement uses TRBV5-1 and TRBJ1-1, with D perhaps matching TRBD1 (6 bases). Germline CDR1 reads SGHRS; CDR2 reads YFSETQ. There are 14 residues in the CDR3. V was cut by 1 base and J by 3 bases, with 10 bases left in between. The CDR3 bases are TGCGCCAGCAGCTTGACAGGGAGTGACACTGAAGCTTTCTTT. It specifies CASSLTGSDTEAFF.

This clonotype was detected ten times or more. The V gene is TRBV20-1, the J gene TRBJ1-2; D gene unclear. Germline CDR1 reads DFQATT; CDR2 reads SNEGSKA (reference sequence). The CDR3 covers 12 residues. Trimming shortened V by 6 bases and J by 3 bases, and 11 bases separated the two germline ends. CDR3 in amino acids: CSANGPDYGYTF. The DNA of the CDR3 is TGCAGTGCAAACGGGCCCGACTATGGCTACACCTTC.

This clonotype has at least ten counts. The chain couples TRBV5-6 to TRBJ2-3, with D hard to call. The V end lost 0 bases, the J end lost 13 bases, and 12 bases lay between the germline ends. The CDR3 sequence is 12 residues long. CDR1 SGHDT and CDR2 YYEEEE come from the germline V gene. The CDR3 DNA sequence: TGTGCCAGCAGCTTGGCGGCAGGTTTGAAGTATTTT. It codes for CASSLAAGLKYF. Looking up the rest from reference TRBV5-6 and TRBJ2-3 gives the full variable domain: DAGVTQSPTHLIKTRGQQVTLRCSPKSGHDTVSWYQQALGQGPQFIFQYYEEEERQRGNFPDRFSGHQFPNYSSELNVNALLLGDSALYLCASSLAAGLKYFGPGTRLTVL.

The chain joins TRBV20-1 to TRBJ2-3; D uncertain. From germline, CDR1 is DFQATT and CDR2 SNEGSKA (reference sequence). The V gene lost 2 bases and the J gene lost 4 bases, with 16 bases spanning the gap. The CDR3 is made up of 15 amino acids. The CDR3 loop is CSARPPRAQPDTQYF. As DNA, the CDR3 is TGCAGTGCTAGACCCCCCCGAGCCCAACCAGATACGCAGTATTTT.

The V and J genes are TRBV20-1 and TRBJ2-7; TRBD2 matches 10 bases. The DNA end is more similar to TRBJ2-5, so the J call may be wrong. Germline V gives CDR1 DFQATT, CDR2 SNEGSKA (reference sequence). There are 12 residues in the CDR3. In nucleotides, the CDR3 is TGCAGTGCTGGGACTAGCGAAGAGACCCAGTACTTC. This sequence encodes CSAGTSEETQYF.